The clone carrying this T cell receptor (beta chain) showed up many times. A single record per CDR3 protein comes from TCRdb applying MiXCR to the RACE reads. Among approximately 80,000 distinct CDR3 sequences listed, about 7.5% were seen once. Time point in this sample: patch test 1, 2 weeks after DPC sensitization. Treatment defined: therapeutic diphenylcyclopropenone sensitization with weekly scalp DPC. The record originates from a study of human T cells and chemical hapten exposure. Study-level background: The scalp of each patient received a weekly diphenylcyclopropenone dose for the full roughly 26-week study. Predominantly women, the patients had alopecia areata, totalis or universalis.

This CDR3 is 16 amino acids long. Germline values: CDR1 LNHNV, CDR2 YYDKDF (reference sequence). V gave up 5 bases and J gave up 0 bases; unmatched junction bases: 7. The specimen was whole blood, collected in connection with sensitization to the hapten diphenylcyclopropenone (DPC). The chain recombines TRBV15 with TRBJ1-5; 7 bases line up with TRBD1. The receptor was isolated from a woman younger than 45 with alopecia areata. Some clones in this sample may be carry-over from other donors' samples. CDR3 loop: CATSGGTAYSNQPQHF. Here the CDR3 DNA reads TGTGCCACCAGCGGAGGGACAGCTTATAGCAATCAGCCCCAGCATTTT.